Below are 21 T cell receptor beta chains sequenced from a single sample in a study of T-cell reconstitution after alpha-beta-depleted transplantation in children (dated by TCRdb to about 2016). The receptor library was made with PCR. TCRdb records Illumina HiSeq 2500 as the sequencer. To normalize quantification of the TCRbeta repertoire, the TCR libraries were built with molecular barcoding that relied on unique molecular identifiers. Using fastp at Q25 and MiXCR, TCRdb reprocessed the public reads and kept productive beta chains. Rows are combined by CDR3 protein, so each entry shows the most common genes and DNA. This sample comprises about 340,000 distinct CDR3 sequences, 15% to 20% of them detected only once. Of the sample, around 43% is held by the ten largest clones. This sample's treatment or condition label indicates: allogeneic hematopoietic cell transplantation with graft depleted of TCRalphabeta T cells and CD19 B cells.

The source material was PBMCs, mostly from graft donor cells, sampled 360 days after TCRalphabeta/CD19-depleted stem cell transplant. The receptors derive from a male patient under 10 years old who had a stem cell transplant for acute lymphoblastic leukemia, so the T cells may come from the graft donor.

CDR3 DNA: TGTGCCAGCAGTACCTGGACTCCCTGGACTAGCGGCAATGAGCAGTTCTTC. Amino acids: CASSTWTPWTSGNEQFF. The chain recombines TRBV12-3 or TRBV12-4 with TRBJ2-1, with 10 bases aligning to TRBD2. There are 17 residues in the CDR3. J lost 6 bases, V lost 5 bases, and 13 bases had no gene match.

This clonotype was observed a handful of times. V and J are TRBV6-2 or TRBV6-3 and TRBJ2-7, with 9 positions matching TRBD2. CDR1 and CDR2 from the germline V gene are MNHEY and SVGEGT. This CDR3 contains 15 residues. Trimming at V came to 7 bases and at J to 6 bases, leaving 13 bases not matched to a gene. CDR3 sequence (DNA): TGTGCCAGCACCGCGCCGTTTACTAGCGGGCGCGAGCAGTACTTC. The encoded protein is CASTAPFTSGREQYF.

As DNA, the CDR3 is TGTGCCAGCAGTCCCCGGGTAAAGATGAACACTGAAGCTTTCTTT. Translating gives CASSPRVKMNTEAFF. This chain joins TRBV27 and TRBJ1-1, with no clear D. Germline V gives CDR1 MNHEY, CDR2 SMNVEV (reference sequence). V was shortened by 5 bases and J by 0 bases, with 13 bases between the two germline ends. The CDR3 consists of 15 residues.

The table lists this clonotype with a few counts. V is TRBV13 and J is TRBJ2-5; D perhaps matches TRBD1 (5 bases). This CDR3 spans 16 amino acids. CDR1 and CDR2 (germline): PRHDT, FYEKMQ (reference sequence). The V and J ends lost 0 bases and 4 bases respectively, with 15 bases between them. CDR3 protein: CASSLGVGQGGETQYF. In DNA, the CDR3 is TGTGCCAGCAGCTTAGGAGTCGGACAAGGCGGAGAGACCCAGTACTTC.

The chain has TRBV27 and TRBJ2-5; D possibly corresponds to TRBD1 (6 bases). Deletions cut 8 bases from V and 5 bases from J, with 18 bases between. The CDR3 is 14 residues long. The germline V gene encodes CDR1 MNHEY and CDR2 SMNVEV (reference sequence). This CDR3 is CASSPRGKGETQYF. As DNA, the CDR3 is TGTGCCAGCTCTCCGAGGGGGAAGGGGGAGACCCAGTACTTC.

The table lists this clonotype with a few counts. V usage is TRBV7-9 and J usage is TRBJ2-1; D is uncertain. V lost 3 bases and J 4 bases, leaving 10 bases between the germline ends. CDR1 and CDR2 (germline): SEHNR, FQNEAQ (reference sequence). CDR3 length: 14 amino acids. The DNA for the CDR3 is TGTGCCAGCAGCTTGGCACAGCTTTACAATGAGCAGTTCTTC. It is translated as CASSLAQLYNEQFF.

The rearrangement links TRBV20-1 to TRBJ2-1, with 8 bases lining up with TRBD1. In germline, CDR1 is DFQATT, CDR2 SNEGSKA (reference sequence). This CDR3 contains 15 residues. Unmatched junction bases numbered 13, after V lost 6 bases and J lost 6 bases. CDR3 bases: TGCAGTGCGCTAGAGGTTCACAGGGGGATCAATGAGCAGTTCTTC. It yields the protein CSALEVHRGINEQFF.

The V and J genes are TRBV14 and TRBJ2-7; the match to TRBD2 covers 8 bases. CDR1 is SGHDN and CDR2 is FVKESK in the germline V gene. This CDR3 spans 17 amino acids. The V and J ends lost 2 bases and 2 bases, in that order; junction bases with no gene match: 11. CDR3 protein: CASSQYVLADSTYEQYF. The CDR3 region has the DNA TGTGCCAGCAGCCAATATGTACTAGCGGATTCGACCTACGAGCAGTACTTC.

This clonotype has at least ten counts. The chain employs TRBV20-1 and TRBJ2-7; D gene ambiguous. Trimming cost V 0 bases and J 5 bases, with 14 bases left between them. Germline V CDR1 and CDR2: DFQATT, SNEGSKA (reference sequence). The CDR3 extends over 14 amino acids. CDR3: CSARDRRLLHEQYF. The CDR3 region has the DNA TGCAGTGCTAGAGATCGGCGGCTACTCCACGAGCAGTACTTC.

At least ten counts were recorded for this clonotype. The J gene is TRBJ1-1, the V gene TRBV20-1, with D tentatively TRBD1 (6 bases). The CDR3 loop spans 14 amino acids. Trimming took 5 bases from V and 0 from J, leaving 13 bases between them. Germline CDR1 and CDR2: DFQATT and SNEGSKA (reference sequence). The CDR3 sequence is CSALRGALNTEAFF. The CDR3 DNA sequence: TGCAGTGCTCTTAGGGGGGCTTTGAACACTGAAGCTTTCTTT.

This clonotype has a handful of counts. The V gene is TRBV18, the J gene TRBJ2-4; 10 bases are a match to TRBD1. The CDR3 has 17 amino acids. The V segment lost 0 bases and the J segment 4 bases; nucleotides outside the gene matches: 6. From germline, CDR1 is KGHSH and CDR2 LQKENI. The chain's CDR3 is CASSPPGQGKVKNIQYF. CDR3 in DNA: TGTGCCAGCTCACCACCGGGACAGGGGAAGGTAAAAAACATTCAGTACTTC.

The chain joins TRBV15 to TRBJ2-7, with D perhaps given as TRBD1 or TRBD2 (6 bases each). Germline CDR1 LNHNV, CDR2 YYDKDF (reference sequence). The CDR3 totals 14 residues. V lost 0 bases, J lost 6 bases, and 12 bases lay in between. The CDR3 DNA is TGTGCCACCAGCAGAGATCAAGGGGGGCGCGAGCAGTACTTC. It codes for CATSRDQGGREQYF.

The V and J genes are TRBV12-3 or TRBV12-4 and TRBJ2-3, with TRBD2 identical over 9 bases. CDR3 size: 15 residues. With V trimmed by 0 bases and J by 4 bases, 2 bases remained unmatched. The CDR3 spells CASSLASGRADTQYF. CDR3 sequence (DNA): TGTGCCAGCAGTTTAGCTAGCGGGAGAGCAGATACGCAGTATTTT.

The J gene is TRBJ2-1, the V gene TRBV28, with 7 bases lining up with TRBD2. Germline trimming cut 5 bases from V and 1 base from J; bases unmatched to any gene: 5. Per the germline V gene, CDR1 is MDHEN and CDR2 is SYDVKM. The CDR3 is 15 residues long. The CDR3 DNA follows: TGTGCCAGCAGTGAGATAGCGGGTTCCTACAATGAGCAGTTCTTC. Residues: CASSEIAGSYNEQFF.

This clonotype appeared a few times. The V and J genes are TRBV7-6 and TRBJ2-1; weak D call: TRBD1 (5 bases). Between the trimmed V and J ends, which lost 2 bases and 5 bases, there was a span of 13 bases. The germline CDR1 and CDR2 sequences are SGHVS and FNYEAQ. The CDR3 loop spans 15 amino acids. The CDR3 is CASSLSGGAHNEQFF. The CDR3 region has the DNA TGTGCCAGCAGCTTATCTGGTGGGGCCCACAATGAGCAGTTCTTC. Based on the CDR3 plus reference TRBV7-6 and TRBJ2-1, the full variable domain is GAGVSQSPRYKVTKRGQDVALRCDPISGHVSLYWYRQALGQGPEFLTYFNYEAQQDKSGLPNDRFSAERPEGSISTLTIQRTEQRDSAMYRCASSLSGGAHNEQFFGPGTRLTVL.

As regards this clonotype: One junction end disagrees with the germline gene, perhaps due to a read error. CDR3 sequence (DNA): TGTGCCAGCAGTTCAACGCCGGGACTGGATCTGGATTTT. This codes for CASSSTPGLDLDF. The chain is built from TRBV7-2 and TRBJ2-3; D is possibly TRBD2 (6 bases). Looked up from germline, CDR1 is SGHTA and CDR2 is FQGNSA. This CDR3 spans 13 amino acids.

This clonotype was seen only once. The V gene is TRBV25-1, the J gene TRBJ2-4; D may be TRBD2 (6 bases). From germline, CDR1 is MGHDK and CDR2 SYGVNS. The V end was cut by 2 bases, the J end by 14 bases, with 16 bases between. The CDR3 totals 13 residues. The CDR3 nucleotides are TGTGCCAGCAGTGAAGGAGGGCACGGGACCGAGTACTTC. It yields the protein CASSEGGHGTEYF.

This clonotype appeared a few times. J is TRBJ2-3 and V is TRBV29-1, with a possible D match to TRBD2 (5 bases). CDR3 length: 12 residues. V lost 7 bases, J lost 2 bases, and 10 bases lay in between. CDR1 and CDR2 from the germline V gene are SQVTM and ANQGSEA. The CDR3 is CSDRGFTDTQYF. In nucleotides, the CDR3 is TGCAGCGACAGAGGGTTCACAGATACGCAGTATTTT.

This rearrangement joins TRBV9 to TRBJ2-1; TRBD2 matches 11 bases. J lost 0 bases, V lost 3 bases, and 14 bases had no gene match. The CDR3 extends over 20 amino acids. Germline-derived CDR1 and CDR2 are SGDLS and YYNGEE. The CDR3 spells CASSAPRGASGGNSYNEQFF. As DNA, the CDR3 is TGTGCCAGCAGCGCCCCTCGGGGGGCTAGCGGGGGGAACTCCTACAATGAGCAGTTCTTC.

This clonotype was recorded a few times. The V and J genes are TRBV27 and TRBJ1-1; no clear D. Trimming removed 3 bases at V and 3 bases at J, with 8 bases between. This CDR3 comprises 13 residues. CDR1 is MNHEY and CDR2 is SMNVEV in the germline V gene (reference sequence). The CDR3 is CASSFGQYTEAFF. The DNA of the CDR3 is TGTGCCAGCAGTTTCGGGCAGTACACTGAAGCTTTCTTT.

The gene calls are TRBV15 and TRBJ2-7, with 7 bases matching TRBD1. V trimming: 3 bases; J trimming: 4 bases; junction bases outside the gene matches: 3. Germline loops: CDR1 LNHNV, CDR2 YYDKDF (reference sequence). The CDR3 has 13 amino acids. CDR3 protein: CATSRDRYYEQYF. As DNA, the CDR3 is TGTGCCACCAGCAGGGACAGGTATTACGAGCAGTACTTC.